These 21 T cell receptor beta chains came from one sample sequenced in a study of neurological immune-mediated disorders. The time point is: longitudinal time-point 2. Each CDR3 protein is one row after TCRdb ran MiXCR on the 5' RACE reads. The sample yields about 33,000 distinct CDR3 sequences, 10% to 15% seen once. Sequencing was done on a sample of PBMCs. These receptors all stem from a woman in her thirties or forties in good health.

This clonotype was picked up one time. J is TRBJ2-1 and V is TRBV5-6; 9 nucleotides agree with TRBD2. The CDR3 covers 17 residues. V lost 1 base, J lost 4 bases, and 9 bases stayed unmatched. CDR1 SGHDT and CDR2 YYEEEE come from the germline V gene. CDR3 sequence: CASSLFVRLAEYNEQFF. The CDR3 coding sequence is TGTGCCAGCAGCTTGTTTGTAAGACTAGCGGAATACAATGAGCAGTTCTTC.

This clonotype has a count of ten or more. The chain carries TRBV7-8 and TRBJ2-7; 8 nucleotides line up with TRBD1. CDR1 and CDR2 (germline): SGHVS, FQNEAQ. The ends lost 2 bases at V and 4 bases at J; junction bases unmatched: 10. The CDR3 covers 16 residues. The CDR3 coding sequence is TGTGCCAGCAGCTTACTACGGTGGCAGGGGGCTTACGAGCAGTACTTC. Translating it yields CASSLLRWQGAYEQYF.

This clonotype has just a few counts. The V gene is TRBV19, the J gene TRBJ2-5; D might be TRBD2 (7 bases). The CDR3 loop spans 14 amino acids. Germline V gene sequence: CDR1 LNHDA, CDR2 SQIVND (reference sequence). V was trimmed by 2 bases and J by 5 bases, leaving 12 bases between them. CDR3 DNA sequence: TGTGCCAGTAGTATAAGGGGGGGCCGGGAGACCCAGTACTTC. Its protein product is CASSIRGGRETQYF.

This clonotype was picked up many times. This CDR3 reads CASRLTVNGNTIYF. The CDR3 DNA follows: TGTGCCAGCAGGCTTACAGTGAATGGAAACACCATATATTTT. This chain links TRBV27 with TRBJ1-3; D is unclear. The CDR3 contains 14 residues. The germline CDR1 and CDR2 sequences are MNHEY and SMNVEV (reference sequence). With 6 bases removed from V and 3 bases from J, the gap between germline ends came to 12 bases.

This clonotype was counted once. An end of the junction differs from the germline gene, which may be a read error. This chain joins TRBV5-6 and TRBJ2-7, with D uncertain. This CDR3 contains 14 residues. Germline V gene sequence: CDR1 SGHDT, CDR2 YYEEEE. This CDR3 is CVSSLEQWDYEQYF. The CDR3 nucleotides read TGTGTCAGCAGCTTGGAGCAGTGGGACTACGAGCAGTACTTC.

This clonotype was observed at least ten times. The chain recombines TRBV7-9 with TRBJ1-2; D unresolved. CDR3 length: 15 amino acids. The ends were cut back, 6 bases at V and 4 bases at J, with 18 bases in the middle. The germline V gene has CDR1 SEHNR and CDR2 FQNEAQ (reference sequence). DNA of the CDR3: TGTGCCAGCAGGCCCAGGTCCACCCTCCGCTATGGCTACACCTTC. Its translation is CASRPRSTLRYGYTF.

This clonotype was observed many times. The rearrangement uses TRBV9 and TRBJ2-7; tentatively, D is TRBD1 (5 bases). The germline V gene encodes CDR1 SGDLS and CDR2 YYNGEE. The CDR3 runs to 15 residues. Between the trimmed V and J ends, which lost 3 bases and 3 bases, there was a span of 16 bases. CDR3 sequence reads: CASSAHQGSHYEQYF. The CDR3 DNA is TGTGCCAGCAGCGCCCACCAGGGTTCTCACTACGAGCAGTACTTC. Looking up the rest from reference TRBV9 and TRBJ2-7 gives the full variable domain: DSGVTQTPKHLITATGQRVTLRCSPRSGDLSVYWYQQSLDQGLQFLIQYYNGEERAKGNILERFSAQQFPDLHSELNLSSLELGDSALYFCASSAHQGSHYEQYFGPGTRLTVT.

This clonotype occurred many times. The chain combines TRBV29-1 with TRBJ2-5; 8 nucleotides match TRBD2. J lost 3 bases, V lost 2 bases, and 11 bases had no gene match. Germline values: CDR1 SQVTM, CDR2 ANQGSEA. The CDR3 is made up of 16 amino acids. The CDR3 nucleotides are TGCAGCGTTGAACTATCGTATAGCGGGGTTAAAGAGACCCAGTACTTC. Translated: CSVELSYSGVKETQYF.

As concerns this clonotype: A much larger clonotype is one base distant, so this may be a read error. The chain couples TRBV29-1 to TRBJ1-1; D unclear. This CDR3 comprises 16 residues. Germline assignment: CDR1 SQVTM and CDR2 ANQGSEA. Trimming left V 6 bases short and J 0 bases short, with 20 bases between. The CDR3 DNA is TGCAGCGTAGGGCAGATGGCCAGAAGGTTGAACACTGAAGCTTTCTTT. Translation: CSVGQMARRLNTEAFF.

About this clonotype: This may be a read error, as it is one base from a much larger clone. This chain uses TRBV4-2 with TRBJ1-4, with unresolved D. Germline V gene data show CDR1 as LGHNA and CDR2 as YNFKEQ. The CDR3 has 15 amino acids. The CDR3 region has the DNA TGTGCCAGCAGCCAAGATGCCCCTAAGGGTGAAAAAATGTTTTTT. Protein product: CASSQDAPKGEKMFF.

Many counts were recorded for this clonotype. The chain uses TRBV4-1 and TRBJ2-7; possible D gene TRBD1, 5 bases. The V gene lost 4 bases and the J gene lost 2 bases, with 15 bases spanning the gap. Germline values: CDR1 MGHRA, CDR2 YSYEKL. The CDR3 length is 15 residues. This CDR3 reads CASSRAVGATYEQYF. The CDR3 DNA reads TGCGCCAGCAGCCGAGCTGTTGGGGCTACCTACGAGCAGTACTTC.

At least ten counts were recorded for this clonotype. This rearrangement joins TRBV20-1 to TRBJ1-5; D ambiguous. Germline lookup yields CDR1 DFQATT and CDR2 SNEGSKA (reference sequence). V was trimmed by 0 bases and J by 4 bases, leaving 13 bases between them. The length of the CDR3 is 15 residues. CDR3 DNA: TGCAGTGCTAGAGATGGGGAGTACGGGAATCAGCCCCAGCATTTT. The encoded protein is CSARDGEYGNQPQHF.

This clonotype was seen at least ten times. The J gene is TRBJ2-2, the V gene TRBV6-1; D is unresolved. Germline values: CDR1 MNHNS, CDR2 SASEGT. The CDR3 runs to 12 residues. Trimming cost V 10 bases and J 4 bases, with 10 bases left between them. Here the CDR3 DNA reads TGTGCCACCAACTGGGCCACCGGGGAGCTGTTTTTT. It is translated as CATNWATGELFF.

This clonotype appeared many times. V gene TRBV13 combines with J gene TRBJ2-3; TRBD2 aligns across 14 bases. This CDR3 comprises 16 residues. After removal of 3 bases from V and 4 bases from J, the junction contained 3 bases not matched to a gene. Germline lookup yields CDR1 PRHDT and CDR2 FYEKMQ (reference sequence). The CDR3 DNA sequence: TGTGCCAGCAGCTTTGGACTAGCGGGGGGCTCAGATACGCAGTATTTT. Protein sequence: CASSFGLAGGSDTQYF.

This clonotype was recorded at least ten times. This chain uses TRBV2 with TRBJ2-3, with D maybe TRBD2 (7 bases). Per the germline V gene, CDR1 is SNHLY and CDR2 is FYNNEI. The CDR3 length is 13 residues. V shed 11 bases and J shed 2 bases, with 14 bases lying between them. CDR3 in DNA: TGTGCCGGAGGGGGGGGATCCACAGATACGCAGTATTTT. Residues: CAGGGGSTDTQYF. Filled out from reference TRBV2 and TRBJ2-3, the complete variable domain reads EPEVTQTPSHQVTQMGQEVILRCVPISNHLYFYWYRQILGQKVEFLVSFYNNEISEKSEIFDDQFSVERPDGSNFTLKIRSTKLEDSAMYFCAGGGGSTDTQYFGPGTRLTVL.

This clonotype appeared many times. The junction shows a germline mismatch at one end, possibly a read error. The rearrangement joins TRBV20-1 to TRBJ1-1, with 11 bases that match TRBD1. The CDR3 has 17 amino acids. Germline-derived CDR1 and CDR2 are DFQATT and SNEGSKA (reference sequence). CDR3 coding DNA: TGCAGTGCTAGAGATTGGGGGACAGGGGGGATGAACACTGAAGCCTTCTTT. It translates to CSARDWGTGGMNTEAFF.

This clonotype was detected many times. The rearrangement links TRBV6-5 to TRBJ1-1; D uncertain. V dropped 6 bases and J dropped 1 base, with 18 bases sitting between them. Germline CDR1 reads MNHEY; CDR2 reads SVGAGI. This CDR3 is built from 16 residues. CDR3 in DNA: TGTGCCAGCAGCCCCGTCGAGTCGGGCCCGAACACTGAAGCTTTCTTT. Translated, it gives CASSPVESGPNTEAFF.

This clonotype was seen many times. V gene TRBV20-1 combines with J gene TRBJ2-7; D assignment may be TRBD1 or TRBD2 (6 bases each). The CDR3 runs 14 residues. The V and J ends lost 1 base and 4 bases respectively, with 14 bases between them. Germline CDR1 and CDR2: DFQATT and SNEGSKA (reference sequence). In DNA, the CDR3 is TGCAGTGCTAGAGGGATTCAGGGGAGGTACGAGCAGTACTTC. Amino acids: CSARGIQGRYEQYF.

This clonotype has ten or more counts. V is TRBV20-1 and J is TRBJ2-1; 8 bases are a match to TRBD2. The CDR3 loop spans 15 amino acids. Trimming took 0 bases from V and 4 from J; bases not matched to a gene: 5. Looked up from germline, CDR1 is DFQATT and CDR2 is SNEGSKA (reference sequence). Here the CDR3 DNA reads TGCAGTGCTAGAGATTACGCTAGCGGGTACAATGAGCAGTTCTTC. It is translated as CSARDYASGYNEQFF.

This clonotype was observed at least ten times. The chain uses TRBV14 and TRBJ2-5; D gene unclear. Looked up from germline, CDR1 is SGHDN and CDR2 is FVKESK. The CDR3 contains 14 residues. V was shortened by 1 base and J by 5 bases, with 11 bases between the two germline ends. CDR3 amino acids: CASSQVPQRETQYF. The CDR3 DNA follows: TGTGCCAGCAGCCAAGTACCGCAGAGGGAGACCCAGTACTTC.

This clonotype was counted ten times or more. This sequence joins TRBV20-1 and TRBJ2-5, with D perhaps TRBD1 or TRBD2 (6 bases each). The CDR3 is made up of 15 amino acids. In germline, CDR1 is DFQATT, CDR2 SNEGSKA (reference sequence). The ends were cut back, 3 bases at V and 3 bases at J, with 17 bases in the middle. The CDR3 DNA reads as TGCAGTGCTAGTGCGGGACACAGTGAAAAAGAGACCCAGTACTTC. This gives the protein CSASAGHSEKETQYF.